A single sample gave rise to the 2 T cell receptor beta chains below, sequenced in a study of cytotoxic CD8 clonotypes in ibrutinib-treated CLL. The method was immunoSEQ multiplex PCR; TCRdb's version includes in-frame clones alone and lacks a portion of them. The repertoire holds a few hundred thousand clones, with roughly 70% as singletons. The sample in question was PBMCs, obtained after 24 months of ibrutinib treatment. The receptors derive from a human donor with chronic lymphocytic leukemia.

The rearrangement joins TRBV30 to TRBJ2-5; D call uncertain. Germline V gene data show CDR1 as GTSNPN and CDR2 as SVGIG (reference sequence). This CDR3 comprises 14 residues. The V gene lost 2 bases and the J gene lost 5 bases, with 15 bases spanning the gap. The CDR3 nucleotides read TGTGCCTGGAGTCGTACGCGACTCGGGGAGACCCAGTACTTC. It yields the protein CAWSRTRLGETQYF.

The CDR3: CASMALPLGRNQPQHF. The CDR3, as DNA: TGTGCCAGTATGGCATTACCCCTTGGGCGCAATCAGCCCCAGCATTTT. The genes are TRBV19 and TRBJ1-5; D unresolved. This CDR3 has 16 residues. V was trimmed by 7 bases and J by 2 bases, leaving 18 bases between them. Germline lookup yields CDR1 LNHDA and CDR2 SQIVND (reference sequence).